This T cell receptor beta chain was obtained from a study of cytomegalovirus exposure and HLA in healthy donors. Vbeta (60) and Jbeta (13) primers were used in the PCR. Method: immunoSEQ multiplex PCR; TCRdb's copy keeps in-frame clones and lacks some. The repertoire includes under 150,000 clones, over 60% of them detected once, and approximately 4% sits in the top ten. There are a few counts of this clone. V was shortened by 6 bases and J by 2 bases, with 12 bases between the two germline ends. The CDR3 extends over 15 amino acids. Per germline, CDR1 SGDLS and CDR2 YYNGEE. The receptor was isolated from a man aged 25 to 40 in good health and CMV-seropositive. This sequence joins TRBV9 and TRBJ2-6; perhaps TRBD2 as D (7 bases). The sequencing input was PBMCs. CDR3 bases: TGTGCCAGCAAGGAGGGGGGGGCTGGGGCCAACGTCCTGACTTTC. Its protein is CASKEGGAGANVLTF.